This TCR beta chain was identified during a study of regulatory T cells in long-lasting Graves disease. Stated time point: newly diagnosed GD, antithyroid drugs for less than 3 months. The TCR library was prepared using RNA isolated from PBMCs. Both iRepertoire HTBI primers and Arm-PCR of CDR3 regions were used to build the TCR beta libraries. Via MiXCR, TCRdb re-called the multiplex PCR reads, giving one row per CDR3 protein. The table includes about 540,000 distinct CDR3 sequences, approximately 12% detected once. This CDR3 has 14 residues. The V gene lost 7 bases and the J gene lost 5 bases, with 18 bases spanning the gap. CDR1 is SGHRS and CDR2 is YFSETQ in the germline V gene. This clonotype was seen a few times. The same specimen was also included in a second study, on T cells in Graves' hyperthyroidism and ophthalmopathy.

The chain combines TRBV5-1 with TRBJ1-2, with D perhaps TRBD1 (5 bases). This TCR came from a man between 25 and 39 years old with Graves disease. Sequences were derived from peripheral blood mononuclear cells (PBMCs), sampled at new diagnosis, from a patient treated with antithyroid drugs. The chain's CDR3 is CASRPGGARYGYTF. The CDR3 region has the DNA TGCGCCAGCCGCCCGGGTGGGGCGAGATATGGCTACACCTTC.